A selection of T cell receptor beta chains follows, all from one sample in a study of response to subunit inactivated influenza vaccine. Using its own MiXCR run on the RT-PCR reads, TCRdb lists one record per CDR3 protein. The sample lists over 650,000 distinct CDR3 sequences, approximately 17% occurring once. The sample here was PBMCs from blood, taken about 5 days after vaccination. The receptor set was obtained from a man in his forties or fifties who received an inactivated influenza vaccine. Both conserved end residues are part of each CDR3. A D gene is named only where the DNA matches it firmly. Clone size appears in some rows only: once, few, many, or a class for an expanded clone.

abundance,v_gene,d_gene,j_gene,CDR3aa,CDR3nt
NA,TRBV5-6,NA,TRBJ2-7,CASSLSRWEQYF,TGTGCCAGCAGCTTGTCGCGGTGGGAGCAGTACTTC
NA,TRBV7-2,TRBD2,TRBJ2-3,CASSLALAGPITDTQYF,TGTGCCAGCAGCTTAGCGCTAGCGGGCCCTATCACAGATACGCAGTATTTT
few,TRBV7-9,NA,TRBJ1-3,CASSHTGSSGNTIYF,TGTGCCAGCAGCCATACAGGATCCTCTGGAAACACCATATATTTT
NA,TRBV4-2,NA,TRBJ2-4,CASSQEGAKNIQYF,TGTGCCAGCAGCCAAGAAGGGGCCAAAAACATTCAGTACTTC
few,TRBV20-1,NA,TRBJ2-5,CSTKRGFEETQYF,TGCAGTACTAAAAGAGGGTTTGAAGAGACCCAGTACTTC
NA,TRBV10-3,NA,TRBJ2-2,CAISERQNTGELFF,TGTGCCATCAGTGAGCGACAGAACACCGGGGAGCTGTTTTTT
few,TRBV5-1,NA,TRBJ1-5,CASSEAGTPNQPQHF,TGCGCCAGCAGCGAGGCCGGGACCCCAAATCAGCCCCAGCATTTT
NA,TRBV6-7,NA,TRBJ2-3,CASLNMEKWLSPPYVTDTQYF,TGTGCCAGCCTCAATATGGAAAAGTGGTTATCCCCACCGTACGTGACAGATACGCAGTATTTT
few,TRBV6-1,TRBD1,TRBJ1-2,CASSEALQGAFGYTF,TGTGCCAGCAGTGAAGCGCTACAGGGGGCCTTTGGCTACACCTTC
few,TRBV20-1,TRBD2,TRBJ2-1,CSATSGFSNYNEQFF,TGCAGTGCTACTAGCGGGTTTTCCAACTACAATGAGCAGTTCTTC
NA,TRBV20-1,NA,TRBJ2-5,CSARVVLKETQYF,TGCAGTGCTAGAGTGGTCTTAAAAGAGACCCAGTACTTC
few,TRBV7-8,TRBD1,TRBJ1-2,CASSRGTGVDYGYTF,TGTGCCAGCAGCCGAGGGACAGGGGTGGACTATGGCTACACCTTC
NA,TRBV28,NA,TRBJ2-1,CASSLADYPYNEQFF,TGTGCCAGCAGTTTGGCGGACTACCCGTACAATGAGCAGTTCTTC
many,TRBV5-1,TRBD1,TRBJ2-3,CASSLAGQGTDTQYF,TGCGCCAGCAGCTTGGCCGGACAGGGCACAGATACGCAGTATTTT
many,TRBV7-9,TRBD2,TRBJ2-5,CAAEPGGETQYF,TGTGCCGCGGAGCCGGGAGGGGAGACCCAGTACTTC
few,TRBV12-3/TRBV12-4,TRBD2,TRBJ2-3,CASSLDGGEDTQYF,TGTGCCAGCAGCCTAGACGGGGGGGAAGATACGCAGTATTTT
NA,TRBV7-2,TRBD2,TRBJ2-5,CASSLAQSGGPPETQYF,TGTGCCAGCAGCTTAGCGCAAAGCGGGGGCCCCCCAGAGACCCAGTACTTC
few,TRBV4-3,NA,TRBJ2-6,CASSQDVTRSGANVLTF,TGCGCCAGCAGCCAAGATGTCACCCGCTCTGGGGCCAACGTCCTGACTTTC
few,TRBV19,TRBD1,TRBJ1-1,CASRLPQGRGTEAFF,TGTGCCAGTAGACTTCCACAGGGGAGAGGTACTGAAGCTTTCTTT
NA,TRBV6-5,NA,TRBJ2-4,CASSYAREAKNIQYF,TGTGCCAGCAGTTACGCCAGGGAGGCCAAAAACATTCAGTACTTC
few,TRBV4-1,TRBD1,TRBJ1-5,CASSQGGQGVQPQHF,TGCGCCAGCAGCCAAGGGGGACAGGGGGTACAGCCCCAGCATTTT
NA,TRBV27,TRBD1,TRBJ2-6,CASSPGQISGANVLTF,TGTGCCAGCAGTCCGGGACAGATTTCTGGGGCCAACGTCCTGACTTTC
many,TRBV20-1,TRBD1,TRBJ2-3,CSARSPTGGLQYF,TGCAGTGCTAGGAGCCCCACAGGGGGGTTGCAGTATTTT
NA,TRBV27,TRBD1,TRBJ1-1,CASSCRGPGEAFF,TGTGCCAGCAGTTGTAGGGGGCCGGGTGAAGCTTTCTTT
few,TRBV15,NA,TRBJ2-1,CATSRDPTGYNEQFF,TGTGCCACCAGCAGAGATCCGACTGGCTACAATGAGCAGTTCTTC
many,TRBV12-3/TRBV12-4,TRBD2,TRBJ2-7,CASSLAGGAYEQYF,TGTGCCAGCAGTTTAGCGGGAGGGGCCTACGAGCAGTACTTC
few,TRBV2,NA,TRBJ2-1,CASRRGGTYNEQFF,TGTGCCAGCAGAAGGGGGGGGACCTACAATGAGCAGTTCTTC
NA,TRBV10-3,TRBD2,TRBJ2-2,CAISAPGGRSGELFF,TGTGCCATCAGTGCGCCGGGGGGGCGATCCGGGGAGCTGTTTTTT
many,TRBV29-1,TRBD1,TRBJ2-5,CSVEDRGQGAETQYF,TGCAGCGTTGAAGATCGCGGACAGGGAGCAGAGACCCAGTACTTC